These 19 T cell receptor beta chains came from one sample sequenced in a study of blood T cell repertoires in COVID-19. Measured with immunoSEQ multiplex PCR; TCRdb has only the in-frame clones, and not every one. The data show about 150,000 clones, roughly four fifths seen once. The sequencing input was peripheral blood. The receptors originated from a woman aged 55-70 years with acute or convalescent COVID-19.

The chain is built from TRBV9 and TRBJ1-1; a weak D match, TRBD1 (6 bases). V lost 4 bases and J 0 bases, leaving 10 bases between the germline ends. The germline V gene has CDR1 SGDLS and CDR2 YYNGEE. CDR3 length: 14 amino acids. The DNA of the CDR3 is TGTGCCAGCAGCCCTGGACAGCTGAACACTGAAGCTTTCTTT. The encoded protein is CASSPGQLNTEAFF.

As regards this clone: Other DNA sequences from this sample encode an identical CDR3 as well. The chain couples TRBV5-1 to TRBJ2-5, with TRBD2 matching 11 bases. CDR1 and CDR2 (germline): SGHRS, YFSETQ. This CDR3 has 16 amino acids. Germline trimming cut 0 bases from V and 1 base from J; bases unmatched to any gene: 2. The CDR3 DNA reads TGCGCCAGCAGCTTGGCTCTAGCGGGGGGCCAAGAGACCCAGTACTTC. Its protein is CASSLALAGGQETQYF. Combining the CDR3 with reference TRBV5-1 and TRBJ2-5 gives the whole variable domain KAGVTQTPRYLIKTRGQQVTLSCSPISGHRSVSWYQQTPGQGLQFLFEYFSETQRNKGNFPGRFSGRQFSNSRSEMNVSTLELGDSALYLCASSLALAGGQETQYFGPGTRLLVL.

The V gene is TRBV5-1, the J gene TRBJ2-6, with 11 bases aligning to TRBD1. Germline CDR1 and CDR2: SGHRS and YFSETQ. This CDR3 has 16 residues. Trimming cost V 9 bases and J 2 bases; bases outside gene matches: 7. The CDR3 loop is CATRTGGLAGANVLTF. The CDR3 nucleotides are TGCGCCACCCGGACAGGGGGCTTAGCTGGGGCCAACGTCCTGACTTTC.

This clone was found a few times. This chain connects TRBV7-9 to TRBJ2-3; 9 positions match TRBD1. With 4 bases clipped from V and 1 base from J, the junction kept 3 bases outside the gene matches. Germline V CDR1 and CDR2: SEHNR, FQNEAQ (reference sequence). The CDR3 consists of 15 residues. CDR3 amino acids: CASSSWTGGTDTQYF. The CDR3 DNA is TGTGCCAGCAGCTCCTGGACAGGGGGCACAGATACGCAGTATTTT.

V gene TRBV6-5 combines with J gene TRBJ1-4, with 7 bases matching TRBD1. CDR3 length: 14 residues. The V gene's germline CDR1 is MNHEY and CDR2 SVGAGI. The V segment lost 5 bases and the J segment 6 bases; nucleotides outside the gene matches: 6. The CDR3 is CASSNDRADEKLFF. In DNA form, the CDR3 reads TGTGCCAGCAGTAACGACAGGGCGGATGAAAAACTGTTTTTT.

The chain has TRBV2 and TRBJ1-6, with 7 bases identical to TRBD1. CDR1 is SNHLY and CDR2 is FYNNEI in the germline V gene. The CDR3 is 16 amino acids. The J segment lost 3 bases and the V segment lost 3 bases, leaving 5 bases of the junction unmatched. The CDR3 reads CASSDTTGNYNSPLHF. The CDR3, as DNA: TGTGCCAGCAGTGACACGACAGGGAACTATAATTCACCCCTCCACTTT.

V usage is TRBV20-1 and J usage is TRBJ2-1; TRBD2 is a possible D gene (6 bases). The CDR3 has 12 amino acids. V was clipped by 3 bases and J by 16 bases, with 19 bases between them. Germline CDR1 DFQATT, CDR2 SNEGSKA (reference sequence). CDR3 protein: CSASLGDFVFFF. The CDR3 region has the DNA TGCAGTGCTAGTTTGGGGGACTTCGTTTTTTTCTTC.

The rearrangement joins TRBV18 to TRBJ1-4, with TRBD1 identical over 7 bases. This CDR3 is 18 amino acids long. V gave up 2 bases and J gave up 7 bases; unmatched junction bases: 16. Per germline, CDR1 KGHSH and CDR2 LQKENI. DNA for the CDR3: TGTGCCAGCTCACCAGGGCGAGACAGGGATGTAGCGCGTGAAAAACTGTTTTTT. Amino acid sequence: CASSPGRDRDVAREKLFF.

This chain joins TRBV5-5 and TRBJ1-1, with D unclear. This CDR3 spans 13 amino acids. V was cut by 5 bases and J by 6 bases, with 14 bases left in between. From germline, CDR1 is SGHKS and CDR2 YYEKEE (reference sequence). The CDR3 loop reads CASSAHGYPEAFF. In DNA, the CDR3 is TGTGCCAGCAGTGCCCACGGGTACCCTGAAGCTTTCTTT.

The CDR3 reads CASSEEQGDQPQHF. Here the CDR3 DNA reads TGTGCCAGCAGTGAGGAACAGGGGGATCAGCCCCAGCATTTT. This rearrangement joins TRBV2 to TRBJ1-5, with TRBD1 matching 8 bases. With 3 bases clipped from V and 5 bases from J, the junction kept 3 bases outside the gene matches. CDR1 SNHLY and CDR2 FYNNEI come from the germline V gene. The length of the CDR3 is 14 residues.

This chain uses TRBV30 with TRBJ1-2; TRBD1 is a possible D gene (5 bases). Germline assignment: CDR1 GTSNPN and CDR2 SVGIG (reference sequence). CDR3 length: 15 amino acids. V was pared by 3 bases and J by 4 bases, with 18 bases between. The CDR3, as DNA: TGTGCCTGGAGGAGGCCTTCAGACAGAGTCTATGGCTACACCTTC. Residues: CAWRRPSDRVYGYTF.

The J gene is TRBJ1-2, the V gene TRBV19; 10 nucleotides match TRBD1. Trimming cost V 8 bases and J 2 bases; bases outside gene matches: 8. The CDR3 totals 15 residues. From germline, CDR1 is LNHDA and CDR2 SQIVND (reference sequence). Here the CDR3 DNA reads TGTGCCAGTTCCGGGACAGGGGCCTCAAACTATGGCTACACCTTC. This codes for CASSGTGASNYGYTF.

This chain links TRBV7-9 with TRBJ2-1, with 8 bases that match TRBD1. Trimming took 6 bases from V and 6 from J; bases not matched to a gene: 7. The CDR3 runs to 14 residues. Germline CDR1 reads SEHNR; CDR2 reads FQNEAQ (reference sequence). The CDR3 DNA sequence: TGTGCCAGCAGTGAGGACAGGGTGAGCAATGAGCAGTTCTTC. As protein: CASSEDRVSNEQFF.

V is TRBV25-1 and J is TRBJ1-4; D not resolved. Germline assignment: CDR1 MGHDK and CDR2 SYGVNS. This CDR3 region has 14 residues. The V end lost 8 bases, the J end lost 4 bases, and 14 bases lay between the germline ends. CDR3 residues: CASSPRGINEKLFF. The CDR3 DNA sequence: TGTGCCAGCTCCCCGCGGGGTATTAATGAAAAACTGTTTTTT.

In the case of this clone: Within the sample, other DNA sequences also encode this same CDR3. The chain uses TRBV27 and TRBJ2-4, with a tentative D call TRBD1 (5 bases). The CDR3 runs 15 residues. The ends were cut back, 0 bases at V and 0 bases at J, with 6 bases in the middle. CDR1 MNHEY and CDR2 SMNVEV come from the germline V gene (reference sequence). In DNA form, the CDR3 reads TGTGCCAGCAGTTTATCAGGGGTAGCCAAAAACATTCAGTACTTC. Translating gives CASSLSGVAKNIQYF.

V gene TRBV5-1 combines with J gene TRBJ2-2; unclear D gene. The germline gives CDR1 SGHRS, CDR2 YFSETQ. This CDR3 region has 13 residues. V was clipped by 3 bases and J by 2 bases, with 5 bases between them. CDR3 in amino acids: CASSSSNTGELFF. The CDR3 nucleotides are TGCGCCAGCAGCTCTTCCAACACCGGGGAGCTGTTTTTT.

The chain links TRBV15 to TRBJ2-1; 12 bases are a match to TRBD1. Unmatched junction bases numbered 8, after V lost 1 base and J lost 4 bases. CDR1 is LNHNV and CDR2 is YYDKDF in the germline V gene (reference sequence). The length of the CDR3 is 18 residues. The CDR3 DNA reads TGTGCCACCAGCAGAGCGGGGACAGGGGGCGTTAGGTACAATGAGCAGTTCTTC. It translates to CATSRAGTGGVRYNEQFF.

V usage is TRBV7-9 and J usage is TRBJ1-1; 9 positions match TRBD1. The V segment lost 5 bases and the J segment 1 base; nucleotides outside the gene matches: 5. This CDR3 contains 15 residues. The germline V gene encodes CDR1 SEHNR and CDR2 FQNEAQ (reference sequence). CDR3 amino acids: CASSPRDRANTEAFF. In nucleotides, the CDR3 is TGTGCCAGCAGCCCCCGGGACAGGGCGAACACTGAAGCTTTCTTT.

This clone was counted once. This sequence joins TRBV5-1 and TRBJ2-2; D gene unclear. The CDR3 length is 13 residues. Germline V CDR1 and CDR2: SGHRS, YFSETQ. V lost 4 bases, J lost 3 bases, and 7 bases lay in between. CDR3 DNA sequence: TGCGCCAGCAGCCGCGCTGACACCGGGGAGCTGTTTTTT. Protein: CASSRADTGELFF.